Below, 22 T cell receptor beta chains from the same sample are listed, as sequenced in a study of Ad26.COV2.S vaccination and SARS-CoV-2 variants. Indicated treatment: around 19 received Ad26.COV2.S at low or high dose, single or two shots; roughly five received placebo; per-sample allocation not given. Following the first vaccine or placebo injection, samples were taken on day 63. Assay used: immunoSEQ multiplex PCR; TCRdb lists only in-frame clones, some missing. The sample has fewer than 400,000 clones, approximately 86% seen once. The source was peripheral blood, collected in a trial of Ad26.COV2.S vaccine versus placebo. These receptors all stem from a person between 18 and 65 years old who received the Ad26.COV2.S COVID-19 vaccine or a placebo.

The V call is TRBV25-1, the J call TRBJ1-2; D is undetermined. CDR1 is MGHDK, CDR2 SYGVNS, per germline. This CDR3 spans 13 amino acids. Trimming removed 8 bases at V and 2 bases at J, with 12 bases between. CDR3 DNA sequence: TGTGCCAGCGCTGAGGCAGGAAACTATGGCTACACCTTC. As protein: CASAEAGNYGYTF.

CDR3 nucleotide sequence: TGTGCCAGTAGTCAACCCTTCGGGGGAGGCACTGAAGCTTTCTTT. It yields the protein CASSQPFGGGTEAFF. V gene TRBV19 combines with J gene TRBJ1-1; D is perhaps TRBD1 (5 bases). The CDR3 length is 15 residues. CDR1 LNHDA and CDR2 SQIVND come from the germline V gene (reference sequence). V was trimmed by 5 bases and J by 4 bases, leaving 17 bases between them.

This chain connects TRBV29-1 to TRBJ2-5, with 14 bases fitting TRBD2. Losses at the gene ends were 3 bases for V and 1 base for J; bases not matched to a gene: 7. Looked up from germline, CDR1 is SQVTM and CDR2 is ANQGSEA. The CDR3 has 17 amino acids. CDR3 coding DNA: TGCAGCGTTGATGGAGGGACTAGCGGGGGACCCCAAGAGACCCAGTACTTC. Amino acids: CSVDGGTSGGPQETQYF.

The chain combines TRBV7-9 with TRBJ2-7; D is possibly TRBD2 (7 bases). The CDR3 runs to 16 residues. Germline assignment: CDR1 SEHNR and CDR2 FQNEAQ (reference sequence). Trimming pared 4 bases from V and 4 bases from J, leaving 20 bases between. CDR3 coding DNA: TGTGCCAGCAGCTATTCGGTGGCGGGGGCGAGATACGAGCAGTACTTC. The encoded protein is CASSYSVAGARYEQYF. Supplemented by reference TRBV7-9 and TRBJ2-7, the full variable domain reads DTGVSQNPRHKITKRGQNVTFRCDPISEHNRLYWYRQTLGQGPEFLTYFQNEAQLEKSRLLSDRFSAERPKGSFSTLEIQRTEQGDSAMYLCASSYSVAGARYEQYFGPGTRLTVT.

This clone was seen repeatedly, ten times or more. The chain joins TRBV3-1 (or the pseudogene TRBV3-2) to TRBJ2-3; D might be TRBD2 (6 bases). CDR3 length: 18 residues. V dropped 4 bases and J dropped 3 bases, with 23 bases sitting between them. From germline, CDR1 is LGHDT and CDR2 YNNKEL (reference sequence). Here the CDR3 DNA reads TGTGCCAGCAGCCCCCACAGAGGGCTCGGGGGTACGACAGATACGCAGTATTTT. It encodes CASSPHRGLGGTTDTQYF.

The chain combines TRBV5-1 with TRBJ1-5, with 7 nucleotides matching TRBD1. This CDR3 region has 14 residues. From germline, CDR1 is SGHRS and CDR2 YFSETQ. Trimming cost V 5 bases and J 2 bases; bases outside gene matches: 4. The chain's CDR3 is CASSFGTGNQPQHF. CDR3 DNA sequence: TGCGCCAGCAGTTTCGGGACAGGCAATCAGCCCCAGCATTTT.

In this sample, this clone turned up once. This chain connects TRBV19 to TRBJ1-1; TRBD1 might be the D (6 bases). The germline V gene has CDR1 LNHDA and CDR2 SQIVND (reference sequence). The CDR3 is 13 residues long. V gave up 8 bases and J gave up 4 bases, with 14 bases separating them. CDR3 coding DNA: TGTGCCAGTCAGGAAGAGGGGGTCACTGAAGCTTTCTTT. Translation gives CASQEEGVTEAFF.

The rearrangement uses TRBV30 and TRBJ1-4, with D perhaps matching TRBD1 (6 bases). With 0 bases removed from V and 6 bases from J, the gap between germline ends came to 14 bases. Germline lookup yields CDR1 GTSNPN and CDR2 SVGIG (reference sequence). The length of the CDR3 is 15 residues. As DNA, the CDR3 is TGTGCCTGGAGTGTAGGGGGACAAGGATATGAAAAACTGTTTTTT. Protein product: CAWSVGGQGYEKLFF.

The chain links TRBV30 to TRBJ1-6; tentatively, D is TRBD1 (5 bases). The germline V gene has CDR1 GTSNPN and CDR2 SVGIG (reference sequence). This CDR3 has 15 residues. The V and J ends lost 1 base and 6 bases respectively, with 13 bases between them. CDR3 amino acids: CAWSGGEGSNSPLHF. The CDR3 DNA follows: TGTGCCTGGAGTGGCGGTGAGGGGAGTAATTCACCCCTCCACTTT.

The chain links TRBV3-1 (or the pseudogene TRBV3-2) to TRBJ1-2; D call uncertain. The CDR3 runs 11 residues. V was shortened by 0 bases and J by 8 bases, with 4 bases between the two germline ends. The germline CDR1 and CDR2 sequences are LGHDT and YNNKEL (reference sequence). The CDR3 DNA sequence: TGTGCCAGCAGCCAAGATAAGGGCTACACCTTC. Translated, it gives CASSQDKGYTF.

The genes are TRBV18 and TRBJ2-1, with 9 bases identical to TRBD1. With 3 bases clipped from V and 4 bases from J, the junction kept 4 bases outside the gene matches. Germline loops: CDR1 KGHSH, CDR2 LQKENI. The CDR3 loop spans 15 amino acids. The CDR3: CASSPETGGYNEQFF. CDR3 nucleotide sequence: TGTGCCAGCTCACCTGAGACAGGGGGTTACAATGAGCAGTTCTTC. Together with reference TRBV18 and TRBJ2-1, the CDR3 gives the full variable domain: NAGVMQNPRHLVRRRGQEARLRCSPMKGHSHVYWYRQLPEEGLKFMVYLQKENIIDESGMPKERFSAEFPKEGPSILRIQQVVRGDSAAYFCASSPETGGYNEQFFGPGTRLTVL.

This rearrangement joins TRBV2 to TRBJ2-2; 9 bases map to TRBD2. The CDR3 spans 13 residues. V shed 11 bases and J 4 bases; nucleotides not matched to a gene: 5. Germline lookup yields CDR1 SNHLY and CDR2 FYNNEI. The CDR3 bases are TGTGCCGGAAAGCGGGGGGCCACCGGGGAGCTGTTTTTT. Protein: CAGKRGATGELFF.

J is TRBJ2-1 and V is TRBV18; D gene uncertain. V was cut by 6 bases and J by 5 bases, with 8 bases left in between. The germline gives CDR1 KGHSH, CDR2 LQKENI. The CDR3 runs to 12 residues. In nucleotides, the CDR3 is TGTGCCAGCTCTCAGCCCGACAATGAGCAGTTCTTC. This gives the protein CASSQPDNEQFF.

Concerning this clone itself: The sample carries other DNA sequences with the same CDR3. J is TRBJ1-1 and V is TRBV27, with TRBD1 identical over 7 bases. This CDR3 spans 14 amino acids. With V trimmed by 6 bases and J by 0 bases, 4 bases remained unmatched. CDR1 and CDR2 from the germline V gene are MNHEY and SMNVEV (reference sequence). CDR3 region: CASRPGQMNTEAFF. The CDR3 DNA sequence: TGTGCCAGCAGACCGGGACAGATGAACACTGAAGCTTTCTTT.

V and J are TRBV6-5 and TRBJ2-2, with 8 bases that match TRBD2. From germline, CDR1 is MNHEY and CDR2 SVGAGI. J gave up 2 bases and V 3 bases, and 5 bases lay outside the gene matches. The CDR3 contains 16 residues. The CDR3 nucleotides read TGTGCCAGCAGTTATACTAGCGGAGGAAACACCGGGGAGCTGTTTTTT. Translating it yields CASSYTSGGNTGELFF.

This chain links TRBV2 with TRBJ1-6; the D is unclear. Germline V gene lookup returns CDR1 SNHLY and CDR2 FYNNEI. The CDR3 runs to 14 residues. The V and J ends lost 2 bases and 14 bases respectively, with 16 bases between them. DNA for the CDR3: TGTGCCAGCAGTGAAAGACATTGGGGTTTGACCCTCCACTTT. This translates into CASSERHWGLTLHF.

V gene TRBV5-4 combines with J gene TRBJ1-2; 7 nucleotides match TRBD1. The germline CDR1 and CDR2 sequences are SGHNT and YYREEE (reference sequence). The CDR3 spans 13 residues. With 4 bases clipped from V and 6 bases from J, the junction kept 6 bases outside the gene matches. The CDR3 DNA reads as TGTGCCAGCAGCCTGGACAGGTTGGATGGCTACACCTTC. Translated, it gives CASSLDRLDGYTF.

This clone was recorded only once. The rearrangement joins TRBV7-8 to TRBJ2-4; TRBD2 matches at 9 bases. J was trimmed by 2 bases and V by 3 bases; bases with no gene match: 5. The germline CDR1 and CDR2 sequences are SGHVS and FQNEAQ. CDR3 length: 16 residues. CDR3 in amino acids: CASSLGLAHPKNIQYF. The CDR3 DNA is TGTGCCAGCAGCTTGGGACTAGCTCACCCCAAAAACATTCAGTACTTC.

The CDR3 coding sequence is TGTGCCAGCAGCCAAGGGTACACTGAAGCTTTCTTT. Translation: CASSQGYTEAFF. The chain combines TRBV3-1 (or the pseudogene TRBV3-2) with TRBJ1-1, with no clear D. The ends were cut back, 1 base at V and 3 bases at J, with 3 bases in the middle. CDR1 is LGHDT and CDR2 is YNNKEL in the germline V gene (reference sequence). The CDR3 is made up of 12 amino acids.

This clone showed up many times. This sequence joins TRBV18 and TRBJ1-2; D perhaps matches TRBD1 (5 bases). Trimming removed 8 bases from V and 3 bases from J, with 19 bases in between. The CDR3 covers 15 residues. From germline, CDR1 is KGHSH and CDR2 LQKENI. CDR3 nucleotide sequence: TGTGCCAGCCGAGTTGGGGCAGATGGGGACTATGGCTACACCTTC. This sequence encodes CASRVGADGDYGYTF.

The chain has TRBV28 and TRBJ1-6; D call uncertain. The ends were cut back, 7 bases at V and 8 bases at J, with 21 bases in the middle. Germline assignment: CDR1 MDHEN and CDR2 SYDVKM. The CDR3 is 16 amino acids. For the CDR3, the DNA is TGTGCCAGCAATATTCTTGATGCCCAGTTGGATTCACCCCTCCACTTT. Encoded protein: CASNILDAQLDSPLHF.

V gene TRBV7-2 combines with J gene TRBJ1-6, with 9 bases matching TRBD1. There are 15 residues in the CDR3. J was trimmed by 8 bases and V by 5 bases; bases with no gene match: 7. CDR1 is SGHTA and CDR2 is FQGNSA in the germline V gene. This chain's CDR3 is CASSRTGVLDSPLHF. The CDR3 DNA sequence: TGTGCCAGCAGCAGGACAGGGGTTTTAGATTCACCCCTCCACTTT.